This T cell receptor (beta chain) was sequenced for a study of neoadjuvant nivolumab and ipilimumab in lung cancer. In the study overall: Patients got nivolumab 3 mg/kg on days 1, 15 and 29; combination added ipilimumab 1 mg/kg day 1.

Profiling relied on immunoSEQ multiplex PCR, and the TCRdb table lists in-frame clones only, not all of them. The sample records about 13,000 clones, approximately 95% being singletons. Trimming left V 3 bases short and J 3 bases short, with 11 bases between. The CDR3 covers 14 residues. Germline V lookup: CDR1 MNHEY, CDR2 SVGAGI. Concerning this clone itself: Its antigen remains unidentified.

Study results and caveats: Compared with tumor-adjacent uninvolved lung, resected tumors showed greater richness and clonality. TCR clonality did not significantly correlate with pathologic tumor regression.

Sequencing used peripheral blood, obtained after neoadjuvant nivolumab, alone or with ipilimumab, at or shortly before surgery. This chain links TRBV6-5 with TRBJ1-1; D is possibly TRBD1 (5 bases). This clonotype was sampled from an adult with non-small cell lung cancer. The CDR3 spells CASSYDSRYTEAFF. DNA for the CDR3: TGTGCCAGCAGTTATGACAGTCGATACACTGAAGCTTTCTTT.